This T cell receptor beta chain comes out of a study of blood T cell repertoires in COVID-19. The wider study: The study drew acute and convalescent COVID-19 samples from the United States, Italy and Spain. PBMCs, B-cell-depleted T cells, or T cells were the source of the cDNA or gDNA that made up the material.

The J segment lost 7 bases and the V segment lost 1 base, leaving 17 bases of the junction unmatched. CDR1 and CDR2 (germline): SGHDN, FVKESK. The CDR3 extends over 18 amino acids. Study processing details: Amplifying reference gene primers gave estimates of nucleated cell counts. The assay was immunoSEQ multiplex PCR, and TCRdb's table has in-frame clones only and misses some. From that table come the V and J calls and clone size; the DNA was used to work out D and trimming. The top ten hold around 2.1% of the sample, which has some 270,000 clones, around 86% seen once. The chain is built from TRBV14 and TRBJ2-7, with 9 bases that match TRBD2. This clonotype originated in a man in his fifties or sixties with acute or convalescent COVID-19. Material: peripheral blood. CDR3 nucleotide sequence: TGTGCCAGCAGCCAAGTGCCCCGCGGGGGGGCCCTAATCTGGGAGCAGTACTTC. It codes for CASSQVPRGGALIWEQYF.